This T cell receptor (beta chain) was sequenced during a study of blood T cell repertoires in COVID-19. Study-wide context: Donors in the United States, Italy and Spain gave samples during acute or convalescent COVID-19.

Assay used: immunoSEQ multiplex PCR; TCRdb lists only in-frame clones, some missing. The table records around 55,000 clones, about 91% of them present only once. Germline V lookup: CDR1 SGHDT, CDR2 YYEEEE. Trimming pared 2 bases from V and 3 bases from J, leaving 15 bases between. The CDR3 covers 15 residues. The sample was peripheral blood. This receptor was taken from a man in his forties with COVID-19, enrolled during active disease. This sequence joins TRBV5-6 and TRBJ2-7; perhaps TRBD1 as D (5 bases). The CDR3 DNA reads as TGTGCCAGCAGCTTTGACAGCCGGAGCGTCTACGAGCAGTACTTC. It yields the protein CASSFDSRSVYEQYF.